The 9 T cell receptor beta chains below come from one sample, sequenced in a study of blood T cell repertoires in COVID-19. Profiled with immunoSEQ multiplex PCR; TCRdb holds only in-frame clones, not every one. The table shows just under 65,000 clones, with about 86% occurring only once. The sequencing sample was made of peripheral blood. The receptors stem from a man between 35 and 55 years old with acute or convalescent COVID-19.

The chain is built from TRBV5-1 and TRBJ2-7; the match to TRBD1 covers 8 bases. V gave up 5 bases and J gave up 2 bases; unmatched junction bases: 3. The CDR3 runs 13 residues. Germline-derived CDR1 and CDR2 are SGHRS and YFSETQ. CDR3 nucleotide sequence: TGCGCCAGCAGGGACAGGGTCGCCTACGAGCAGTACTTC. It codes for CASRDRVAYEQYF.

The chain combines TRBV3-1 (or the pseudogene TRBV3-2) with TRBJ1-1; D remains unclear. Germline V gene sequence: CDR1 LGHDT, CDR2 YNNKEL (reference sequence). This CDR3 region has 16 residues. With 0 bases removed from V and 2 bases from J, the gap between germline ends came to 13 bases. CDR3 region: CASSQEGGNRNTEAFF. CDR3 bases: TGTGCCAGCAGCCAAGAGGGCGGGAACAGAAACACTGAAGCTTTCTTT.

The J gene is TRBJ1-1, the V gene TRBV3-1 (or the pseudogene TRBV3-2), with D perhaps TRBD1 (5 bases). This CDR3 has 12 amino acids. V was clipped by 1 base and J by 7 bases, with 7 bases between them. Per germline, CDR1 LGHDT and CDR2 YNNKEL (reference sequence). The CDR3 DNA is TGTGCCAGCAGCCAAGGGGGCCATGAAGCTTTCTTT. It encodes CASSQGGHEAFF.

The rearrangement links TRBV3-1 (or the pseudogene TRBV3-2) to TRBJ2-3; TRBD1 matches 7 bases. V lost 6 bases, J lost 4 bases, and 10 bases stayed unmatched. From germline, CDR1 is LGHDT and CDR2 YNNKEL (reference sequence). This CDR3 spans 15 amino acids. CDR3 sequence (DNA): TGTGCCAGCAGGCCTACACAGGGGTCCGCAGATACGCAGTATTTT. Amino acids: CASRPTQGSADTQYF.

This chain uses TRBV11-3 with TRBJ1-5; 7 nucleotides align to TRBD1. This CDR3 has 16 residues. CDR1 is SGHNT and CDR2 is YENEEA in the germline V gene. V dropped 5 bases and J dropped 7; count of bases not matched to a gene: 14. The DNA for the CDR3 is TGTGCCAGCAGCCCCTCAGGGGGTAAAACCGAACAGCCCCAGCATTTT. Protein sequence: CASSPSGGKTEQPQHF.

The J gene is TRBJ2-1, the V gene TRBV29-1; 10 bases map to TRBD1. The ends lost 4 bases at V and 8 bases at J; junction bases unmatched: 5. Germline V gives CDR1 SQVTM, CDR2 ANQGSEA. The CDR3 has 13 amino acids. CDR3 region: CSVGGQGYHEQFF. CDR3 sequence (DNA): TGCAGCGTTGGGGGACAGGGGTATCATGAGCAGTTCTTC.

This sequence joins TRBV6-6 and TRBJ2-7; TRBD2 aligns across 10 bases. Looked up from germline, CDR1 is MNHNY and CDR2 is SVGAGI (reference sequence). This CDR3 is 13 amino acids long. V lost 9 bases, J lost 0 bases, and 2 bases stayed unmatched. The CDR3 spells CASERGGSYEQYF. CDR3 DNA: TGTGCCAGTGAGCGGGGGGGCTCCTACGAGCAGTACTTC.

This chain uses TRBV12-5 with TRBJ2-7; 10 positions agree with TRBD2. The ends lost 3 bases at V and 3 bases at J; junction bases unmatched: 11. Germline CDR1 and CDR2: LGHNT and FRNRAP. The CDR3 length is 17 residues. The DNA for the CDR3 is TGTGCTAGTGGTTTAGGTAGCGGGGGGAGTGGAATCTACGAGCAGTACTTC. Encoded protein: CASGLGSGGSGIYEQYF.

The chain has TRBV5-4 and TRBJ2-3; the D gene is possibly TRBD2 (5 bases). CDR3 length equals 16 residues. Trimming shortened V by 4 bases and J by 2 bases, and 17 bases separated the two germline ends. The germline CDR1 and CDR2 sequences are SGHNT and YYREEE (reference sequence). CDR3 residues: CASSPTVGRATDTQYF. The CDR3 DNA reads TGTGCCAGCAGCCCAACGGTTGGGCGGGCCACAGATACGCAGTATTTT.